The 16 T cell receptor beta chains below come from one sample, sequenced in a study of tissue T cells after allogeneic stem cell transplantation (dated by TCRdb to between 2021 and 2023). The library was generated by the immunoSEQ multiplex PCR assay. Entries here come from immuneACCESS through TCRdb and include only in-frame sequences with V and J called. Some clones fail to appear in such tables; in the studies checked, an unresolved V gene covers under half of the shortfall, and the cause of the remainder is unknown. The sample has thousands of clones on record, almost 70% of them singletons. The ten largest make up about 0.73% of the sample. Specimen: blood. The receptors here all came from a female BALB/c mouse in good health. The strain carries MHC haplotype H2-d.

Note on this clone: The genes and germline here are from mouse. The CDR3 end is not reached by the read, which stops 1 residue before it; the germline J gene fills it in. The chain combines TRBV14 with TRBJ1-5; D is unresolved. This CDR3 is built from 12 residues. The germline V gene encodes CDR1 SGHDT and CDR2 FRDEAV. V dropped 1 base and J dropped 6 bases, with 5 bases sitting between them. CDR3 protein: CASSFEGQAPLF. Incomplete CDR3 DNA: TGTGCCAGCAGTTTCGAGGGCCAGGCTCCGCTT.

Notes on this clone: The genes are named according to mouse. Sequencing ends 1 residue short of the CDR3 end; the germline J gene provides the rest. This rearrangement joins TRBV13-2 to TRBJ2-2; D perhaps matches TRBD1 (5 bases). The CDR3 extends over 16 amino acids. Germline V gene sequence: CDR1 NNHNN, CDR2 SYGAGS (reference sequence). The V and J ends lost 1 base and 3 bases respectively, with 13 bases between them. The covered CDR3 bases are TGTGCCAGCGGTGATCTGTGGCAGGGTGACACCGGGCAGCTCTAC. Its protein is CASGDLWQGDTGQLY. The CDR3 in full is CASGDLWQGDTGQLYF.

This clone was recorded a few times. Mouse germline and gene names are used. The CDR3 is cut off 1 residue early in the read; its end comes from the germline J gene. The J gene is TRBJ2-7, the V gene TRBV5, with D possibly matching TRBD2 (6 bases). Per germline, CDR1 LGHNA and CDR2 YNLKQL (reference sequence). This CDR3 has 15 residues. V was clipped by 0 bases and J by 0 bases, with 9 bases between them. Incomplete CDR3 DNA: TGTGCCAGCAGCCAAGACGGACTGAGCTCCTATGAACAGTAC. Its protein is CASSQDGLSSYEQY. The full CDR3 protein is CASSQDGLSSYEQYF.

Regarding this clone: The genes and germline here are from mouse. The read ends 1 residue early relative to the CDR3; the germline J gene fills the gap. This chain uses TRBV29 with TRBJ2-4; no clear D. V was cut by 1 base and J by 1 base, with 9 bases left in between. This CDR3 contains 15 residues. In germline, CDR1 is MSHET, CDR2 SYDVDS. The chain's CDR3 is CASSLYLRGQNTLYF. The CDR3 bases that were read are TGTGCTAGCAGTTTATATCTGAGGGGTCAAAACACCTTGTAC.

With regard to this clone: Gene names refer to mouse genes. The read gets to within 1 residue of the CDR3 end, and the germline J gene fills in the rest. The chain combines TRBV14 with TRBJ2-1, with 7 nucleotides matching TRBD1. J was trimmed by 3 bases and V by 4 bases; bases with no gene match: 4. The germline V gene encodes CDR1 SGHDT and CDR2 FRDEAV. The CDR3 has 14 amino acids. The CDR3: CASSPPGGYAEQFF. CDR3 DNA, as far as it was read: TGTGCCAGCAGTCCCCCAGGGGGCTATGCTGAGCAGTTC.

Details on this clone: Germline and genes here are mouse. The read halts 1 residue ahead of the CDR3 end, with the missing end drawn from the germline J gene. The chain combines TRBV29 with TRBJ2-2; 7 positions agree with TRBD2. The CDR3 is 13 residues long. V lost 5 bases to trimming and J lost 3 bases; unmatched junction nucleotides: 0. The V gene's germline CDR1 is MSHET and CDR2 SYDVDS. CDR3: CASSGGDTGQLYF. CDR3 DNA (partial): TGTGCTAGCAGTGGGGGGGACACCGGGCAGCTCTAC.

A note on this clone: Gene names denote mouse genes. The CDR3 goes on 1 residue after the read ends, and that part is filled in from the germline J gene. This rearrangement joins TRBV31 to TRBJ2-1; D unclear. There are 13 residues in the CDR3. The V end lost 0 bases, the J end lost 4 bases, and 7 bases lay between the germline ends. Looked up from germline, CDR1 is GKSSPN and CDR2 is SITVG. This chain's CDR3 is CAWSLAQYAEQFF. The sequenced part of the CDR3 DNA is TGTGCCTGGAGTCTAGCGCAGTATGCTGAGCAGTTC. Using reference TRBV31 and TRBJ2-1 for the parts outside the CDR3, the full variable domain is AQTIHQWPVAEIKAVGSPLSLGCTIKGKSSPNLYWYWQATGGTLQQLFYSITVGQVESVVQLNLSASRPKDDQFILSTEKLLLSHSGFYLCAWSLAQYAEQFFGPGTRLTVL.

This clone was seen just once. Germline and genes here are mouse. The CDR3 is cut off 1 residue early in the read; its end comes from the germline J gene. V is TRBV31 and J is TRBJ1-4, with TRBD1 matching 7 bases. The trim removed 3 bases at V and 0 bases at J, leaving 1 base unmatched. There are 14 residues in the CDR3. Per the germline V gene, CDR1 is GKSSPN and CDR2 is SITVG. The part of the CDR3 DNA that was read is TGTGCCTGGAGACAGGGGATTTCCAACGAAAGATTATTT. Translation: CAWRQGISNERLF. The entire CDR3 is CAWRQGISNERLFF.

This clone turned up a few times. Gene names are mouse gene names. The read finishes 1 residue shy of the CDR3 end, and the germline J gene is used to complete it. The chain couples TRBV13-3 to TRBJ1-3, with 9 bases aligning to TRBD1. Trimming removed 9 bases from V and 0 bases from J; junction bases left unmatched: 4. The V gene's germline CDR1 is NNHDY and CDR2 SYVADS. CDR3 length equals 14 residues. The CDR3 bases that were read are TGTGCCACCCGGGACAGGGATTCTGGAAATACGCTCTAT. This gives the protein CATRDRDSGNTLY. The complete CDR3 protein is CATRDRDSGNTLYF.

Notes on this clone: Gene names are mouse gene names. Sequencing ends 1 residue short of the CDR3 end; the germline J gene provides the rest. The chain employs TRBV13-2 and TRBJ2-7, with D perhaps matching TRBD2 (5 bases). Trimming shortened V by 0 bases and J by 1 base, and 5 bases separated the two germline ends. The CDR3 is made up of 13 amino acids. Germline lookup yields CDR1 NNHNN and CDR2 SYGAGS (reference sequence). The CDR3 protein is CASGDAGSYEQYF. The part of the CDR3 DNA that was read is TGTGCCAGCGGTGATGCTGGGTCCTATGAACAGTAC.

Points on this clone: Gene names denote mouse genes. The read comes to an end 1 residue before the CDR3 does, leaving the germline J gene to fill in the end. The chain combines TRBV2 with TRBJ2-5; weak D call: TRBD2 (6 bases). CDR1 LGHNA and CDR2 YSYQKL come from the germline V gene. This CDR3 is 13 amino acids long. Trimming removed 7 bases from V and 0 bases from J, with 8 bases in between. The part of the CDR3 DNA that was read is TGTGCCAGCATACTGGGTAACCAAGACACCCAGTAC. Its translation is CASILGNQDTQY. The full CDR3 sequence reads CASILGNQDTQYF.

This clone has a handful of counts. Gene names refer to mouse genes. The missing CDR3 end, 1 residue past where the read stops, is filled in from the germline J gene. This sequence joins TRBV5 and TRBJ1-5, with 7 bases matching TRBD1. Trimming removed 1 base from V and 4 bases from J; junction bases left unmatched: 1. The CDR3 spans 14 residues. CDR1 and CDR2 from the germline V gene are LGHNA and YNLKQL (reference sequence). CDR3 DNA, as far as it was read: TGTGCCAGCAGCCAAGGCAGGGGGAACCAGGCTCCGCTT. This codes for CASSQGRGNQAPL. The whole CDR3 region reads CASSQGRGNQAPLF.

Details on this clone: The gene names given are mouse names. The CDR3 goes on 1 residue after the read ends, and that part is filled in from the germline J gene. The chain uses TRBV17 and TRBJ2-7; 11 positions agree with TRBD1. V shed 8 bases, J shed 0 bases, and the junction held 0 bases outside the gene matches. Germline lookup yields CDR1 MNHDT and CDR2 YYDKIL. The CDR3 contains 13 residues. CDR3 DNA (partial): TGTGCTAGCGGGACAGGGGGCTCCTATGAACAGTAC. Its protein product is CASGTGGSYEQY. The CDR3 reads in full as CASGTGGSYEQYF.

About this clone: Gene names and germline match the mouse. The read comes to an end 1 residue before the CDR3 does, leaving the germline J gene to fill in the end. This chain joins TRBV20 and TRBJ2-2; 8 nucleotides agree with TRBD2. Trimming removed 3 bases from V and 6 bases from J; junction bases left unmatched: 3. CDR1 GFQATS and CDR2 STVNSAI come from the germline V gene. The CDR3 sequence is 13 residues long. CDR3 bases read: TGTGGTGCTAGTTTGGGGGGGTCCGGGCAGCTCTAC. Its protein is CGASLGGSGQLY. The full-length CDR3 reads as CGASLGGSGQLYF.

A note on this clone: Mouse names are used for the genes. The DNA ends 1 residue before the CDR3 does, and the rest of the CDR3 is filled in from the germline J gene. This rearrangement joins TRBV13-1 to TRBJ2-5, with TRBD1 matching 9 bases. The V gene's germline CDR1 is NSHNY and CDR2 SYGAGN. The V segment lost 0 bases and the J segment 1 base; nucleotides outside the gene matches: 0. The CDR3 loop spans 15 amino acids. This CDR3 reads CASSDGQGDQDTQYF. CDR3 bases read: TGTGCCAGCAGTGATGGACAGGGGGACCAAGACACCCAGTAC.

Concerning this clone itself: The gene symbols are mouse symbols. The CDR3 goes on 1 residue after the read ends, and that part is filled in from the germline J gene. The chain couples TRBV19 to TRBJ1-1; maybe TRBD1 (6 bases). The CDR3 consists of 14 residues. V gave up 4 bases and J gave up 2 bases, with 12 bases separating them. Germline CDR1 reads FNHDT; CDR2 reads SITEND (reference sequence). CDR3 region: CASSSGVPNTEVFF. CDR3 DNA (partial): TGTGCCAGCAGTTCAGGGGTCCCTAACACAGAAGTCTTC. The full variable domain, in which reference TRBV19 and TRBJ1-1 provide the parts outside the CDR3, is GGIITQTPKFLIGQEGQKLTLKCQQNFNHDTMYWYRQDSGKGLRLIYYSITENDLQKGDLSEGYDASREKKSSFSLTVTSAQKNEMAVFLCASSSGVPNTEVFFGKGTRLTVV.